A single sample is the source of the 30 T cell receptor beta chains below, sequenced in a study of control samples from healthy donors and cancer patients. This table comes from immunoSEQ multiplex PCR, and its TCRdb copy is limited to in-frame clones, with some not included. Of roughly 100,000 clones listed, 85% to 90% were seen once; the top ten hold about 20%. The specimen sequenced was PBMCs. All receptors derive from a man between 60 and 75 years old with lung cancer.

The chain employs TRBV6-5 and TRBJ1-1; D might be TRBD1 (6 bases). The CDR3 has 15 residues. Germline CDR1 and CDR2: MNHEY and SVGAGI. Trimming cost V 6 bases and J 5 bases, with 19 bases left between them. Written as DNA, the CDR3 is TGTGCCAGCAGGGAGGGCTGGGGGGCGGGGACTGAAGCTTTCTTT. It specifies CASREGWGAGTEAFF.

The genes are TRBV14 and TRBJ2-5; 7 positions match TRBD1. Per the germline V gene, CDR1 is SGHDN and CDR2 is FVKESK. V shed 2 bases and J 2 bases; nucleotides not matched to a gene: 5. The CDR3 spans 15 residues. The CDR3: CASSQYRGTQETQYF. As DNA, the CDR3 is TGTGCCAGCAGCCAATACAGGGGCACACAAGAGACCCAGTACTTC.

The CDR3 reads CASSYLQGHGYTF. DNA of the CDR3: TGCGCCAGCAGCTACCTGCAGGGACATGGCTACACCTTC. The chain couples TRBV10-2 to TRBJ1-2, with a possible D match to TRBD1 (5 bases). Between the trimmed V and J ends, which lost 6 bases and 6 bases, there was a span of 14 bases. This CDR3 is built from 13 residues. Germline V gene sequence: CDR1 WSHSY, CDR2 SAAADI.

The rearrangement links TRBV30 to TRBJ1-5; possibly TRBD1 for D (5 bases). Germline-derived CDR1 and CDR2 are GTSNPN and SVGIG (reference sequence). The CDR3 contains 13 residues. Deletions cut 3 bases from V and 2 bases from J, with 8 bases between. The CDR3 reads CAWRSGGNQPQHF. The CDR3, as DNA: TGTGCCTGGAGGTCGGGGGGCAATCAGCCCCAGCATTTT.

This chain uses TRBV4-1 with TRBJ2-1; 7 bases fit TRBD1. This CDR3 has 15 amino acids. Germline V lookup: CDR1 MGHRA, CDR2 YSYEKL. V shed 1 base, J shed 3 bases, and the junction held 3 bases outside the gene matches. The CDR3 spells CASSQGDSYYNEQFF. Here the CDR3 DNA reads TGCGCCAGCAGCCAAGGGGACAGCTACTACAATGAGCAGTTCTTC.

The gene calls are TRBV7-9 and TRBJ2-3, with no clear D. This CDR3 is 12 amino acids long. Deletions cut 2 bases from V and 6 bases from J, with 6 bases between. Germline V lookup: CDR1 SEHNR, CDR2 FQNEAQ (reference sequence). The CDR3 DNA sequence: TGTGCCAGCAGCTTAATATGGGATACGCAGTATTTT. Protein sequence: CASSLIWDTQYF.

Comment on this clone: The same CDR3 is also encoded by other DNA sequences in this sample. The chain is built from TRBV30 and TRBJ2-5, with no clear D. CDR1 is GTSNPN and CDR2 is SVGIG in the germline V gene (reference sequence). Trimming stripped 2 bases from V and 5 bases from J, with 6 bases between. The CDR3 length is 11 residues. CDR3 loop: CAWSMGETQYF. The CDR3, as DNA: TGTGCCTGGAGTATGGGGGAGACCCAGTACTTC. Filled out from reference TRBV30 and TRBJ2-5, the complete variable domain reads SQTIHQWPATLVQPVGSPLSLECTVEGTSNPNLYWYRQAAGRGLQLLFYSVGIGQISSEVPQNLSASRPQDRQFILSSKKLLLSDSGFYLCAWSMGETQYFGPGTRLLVL.

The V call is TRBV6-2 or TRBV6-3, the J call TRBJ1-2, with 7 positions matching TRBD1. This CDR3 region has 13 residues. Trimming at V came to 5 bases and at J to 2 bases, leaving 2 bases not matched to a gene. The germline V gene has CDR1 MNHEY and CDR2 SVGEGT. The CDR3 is CASSDRENYGYTF. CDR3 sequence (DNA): TGTGCCAGCAGTGACAGGGAAAACTATGGCTACACCTTC.

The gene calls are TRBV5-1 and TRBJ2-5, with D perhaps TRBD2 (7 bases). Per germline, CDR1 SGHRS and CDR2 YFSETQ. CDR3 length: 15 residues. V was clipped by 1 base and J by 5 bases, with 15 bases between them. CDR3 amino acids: CASSLSGSGGETQYF. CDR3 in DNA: TGCGCCAGCAGCTTGAGCGGGTCGGGGGGCGAGACCCAGTACTTC. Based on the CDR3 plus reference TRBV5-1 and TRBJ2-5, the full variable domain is KAGVTQTPRYLIKTRGQQVTLSCSPISGHRSVSWYQQTPGQGLQFLFEYFSETQRNKGNFPGRFSGRQFSNSRSEMNVSTLELGDSALYLCASSLSGSGGETQYFGPGTRLLVL.

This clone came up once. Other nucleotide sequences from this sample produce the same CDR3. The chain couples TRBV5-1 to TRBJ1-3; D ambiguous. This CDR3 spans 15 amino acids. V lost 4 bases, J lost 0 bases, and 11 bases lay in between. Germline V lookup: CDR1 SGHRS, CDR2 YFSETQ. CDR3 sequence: CASSPGRVSGNTIYF. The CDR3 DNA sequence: TGCGCCAGCAGCCCCGGGAGGGTCTCTGGAAACACCATATATTTT.

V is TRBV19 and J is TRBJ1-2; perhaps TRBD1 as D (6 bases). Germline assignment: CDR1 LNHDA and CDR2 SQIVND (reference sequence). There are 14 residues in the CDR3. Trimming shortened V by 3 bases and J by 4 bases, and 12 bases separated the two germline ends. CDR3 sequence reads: CASSIGQIFYGYTF. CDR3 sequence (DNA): TGTGCCAGTAGTATTGGACAGATCTTCTATGGCTACACCTTC.

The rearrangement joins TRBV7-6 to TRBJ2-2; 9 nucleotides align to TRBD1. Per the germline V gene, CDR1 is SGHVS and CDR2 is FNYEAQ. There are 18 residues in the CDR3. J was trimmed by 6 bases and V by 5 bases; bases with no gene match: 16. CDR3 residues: CASSRVSGTGSIAGELFF. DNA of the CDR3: TGTGCCAGCAGCCGAGTCTCCGGGACAGGGTCTATAGCCGGGGAGCTGTTTTTT.

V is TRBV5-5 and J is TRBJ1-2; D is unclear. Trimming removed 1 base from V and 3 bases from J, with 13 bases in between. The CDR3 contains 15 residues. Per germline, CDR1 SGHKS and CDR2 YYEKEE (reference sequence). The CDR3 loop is CASSLPPPEDYGYTF. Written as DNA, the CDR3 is TGTGCCAGCAGCTTGCCGCCTCCGGAAGACTATGGCTACACCTTC.

The CDR3 spells CASSPLGPTSGNTIYF. CDR3 in DNA: TGTGCCAGCAGCCCCTTGGGACCGACTTCTGGAAACACCATATATTTT. This chain links TRBV7-9 with TRBJ1-3; TRBD1 is a possible D gene (5 bases). This CDR3 has 16 residues. V was clipped by 5 bases and J by 1 base, with 15 bases between them. In germline, CDR1 is SEHNR, CDR2 FQNEAQ (reference sequence). The full variable domain, completed using reference TRBV7-9 and TRBJ1-3, is DTGVSQNPRHKITKRGQNVTFRCDPISEHNRLYWYRQTLGQGPEFLTYFQNEAQLEKSRLLSDRFSAERPKGSFSTLEIQRTEQGDSAMYLCASSPLGPTSGNTIYFGEGSWLTVV.

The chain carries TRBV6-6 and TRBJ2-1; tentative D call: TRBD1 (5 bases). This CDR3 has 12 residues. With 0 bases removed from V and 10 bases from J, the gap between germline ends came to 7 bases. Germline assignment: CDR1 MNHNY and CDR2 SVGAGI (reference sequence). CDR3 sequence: CASSYSTGEQFF. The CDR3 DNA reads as TGTGCCAGCAGTTACTCAACAGGAGAGCAGTTCTTC.

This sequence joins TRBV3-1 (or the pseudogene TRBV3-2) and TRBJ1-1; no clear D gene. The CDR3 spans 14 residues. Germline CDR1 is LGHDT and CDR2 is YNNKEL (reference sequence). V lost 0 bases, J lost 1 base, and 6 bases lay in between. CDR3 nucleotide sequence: TGTGCCAGCAGCCAAGATATCAAGAACACTGAAGCTTTCTTT. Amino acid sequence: CASSQDIKNTEAFF.

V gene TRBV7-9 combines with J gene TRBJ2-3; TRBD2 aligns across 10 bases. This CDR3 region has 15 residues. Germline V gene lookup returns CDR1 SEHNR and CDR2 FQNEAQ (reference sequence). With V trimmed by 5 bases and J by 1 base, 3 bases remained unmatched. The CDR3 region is CASSPGTSGTDTQYF. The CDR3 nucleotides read TGTGCCAGCAGCCCAGGGACTAGCGGCACAGATACGCAGTATTTT.

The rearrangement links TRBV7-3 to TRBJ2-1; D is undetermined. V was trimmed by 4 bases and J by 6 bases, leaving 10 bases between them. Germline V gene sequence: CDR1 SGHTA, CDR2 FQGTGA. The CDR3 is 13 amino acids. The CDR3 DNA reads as TGTGCCAGCAGCTCAACCTGGAGCAATGAGCAGTTCTTC. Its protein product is CASSSTWSNEQFF. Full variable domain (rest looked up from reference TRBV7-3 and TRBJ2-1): GAGVSQTPSNKVTEKGKYVELRCDPISGHTALYWYRQSLGQGPEFLIYFQGTGAADDSGLPNDRFFAVRPEGSVSTLKIQRTERGDSAVYLCASSSTWSNEQFFGPGTRLTVL.

DNA for the CDR3: TGTGCCAGCAGTTTGACAGGGTCTAACACTGAAGCTTTCTTT. As protein: CASSLTGSNTEAFF. The V call is TRBV6-6, the J call TRBJ1-1; TRBD1 matches 7 bases. This CDR3 is 14 amino acids long. From germline, CDR1 is MNHNY and CDR2 SVGAGI (reference sequence). V gave up 4 bases and J gave up 2 bases; unmatched junction bases: 4.

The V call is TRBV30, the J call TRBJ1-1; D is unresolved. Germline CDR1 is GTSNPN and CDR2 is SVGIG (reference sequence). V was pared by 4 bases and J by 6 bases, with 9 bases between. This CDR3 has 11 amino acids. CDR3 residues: CAWKWVAEAFF. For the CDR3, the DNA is TGTGCCTGGAAATGGGTGGCTGAAGCTTTCTTT.

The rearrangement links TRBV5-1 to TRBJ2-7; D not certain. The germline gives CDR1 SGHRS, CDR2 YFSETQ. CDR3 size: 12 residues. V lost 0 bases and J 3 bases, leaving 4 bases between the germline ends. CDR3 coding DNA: TGCGCCAGCAGCTTGGAGTTCTACGAGCAGTACTTC. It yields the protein CASSLEFYEQYF. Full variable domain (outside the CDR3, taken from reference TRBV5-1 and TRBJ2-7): KAGVTQTPRYLIKTRGQQVTLSCSPISGHRSVSWYQQTPGQGLQFLFEYFSETQRNKGNFPGRFSGRQFSNSRSEMNVSTLELGDSALYLCASSLEFYEQYFGPGTRLTVT.

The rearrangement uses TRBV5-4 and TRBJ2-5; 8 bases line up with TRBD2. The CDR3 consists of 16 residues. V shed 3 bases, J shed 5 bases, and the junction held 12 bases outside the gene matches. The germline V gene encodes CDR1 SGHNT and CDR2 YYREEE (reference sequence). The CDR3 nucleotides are TGTGCCAGCAGCTCCCTGTCGGGGGGGCTATTGGAGACCCAGTACTTC. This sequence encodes CASSSLSGGLLETQYF.

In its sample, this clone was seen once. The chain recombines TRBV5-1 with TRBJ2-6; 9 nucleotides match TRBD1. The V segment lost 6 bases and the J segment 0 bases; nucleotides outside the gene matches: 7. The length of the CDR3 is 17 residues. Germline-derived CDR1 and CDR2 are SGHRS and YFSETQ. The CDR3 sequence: CASTPGTGSSGANVLTF. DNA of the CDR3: TGCGCCAGCACCCCCGGGACAGGGTCCTCTGGGGCCAACGTCCTGACTTTC.

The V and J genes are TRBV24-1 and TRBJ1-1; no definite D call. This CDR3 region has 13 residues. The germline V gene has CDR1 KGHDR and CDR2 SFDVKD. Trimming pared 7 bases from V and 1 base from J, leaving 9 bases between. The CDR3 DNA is TGTGCCACCAGATCCGGGAAGAACACTGAAGCTTTCTTT. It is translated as CATRSGKNTEAFF.

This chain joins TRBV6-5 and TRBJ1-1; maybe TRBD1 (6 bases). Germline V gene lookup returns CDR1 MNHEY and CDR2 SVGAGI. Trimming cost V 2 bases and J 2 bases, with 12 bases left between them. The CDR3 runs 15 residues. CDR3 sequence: CASSYAGQRNTEAFF. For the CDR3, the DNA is TGTGCCAGCAGTTACGCAGGACAGCGTAACACTGAAGCTTTCTTT.

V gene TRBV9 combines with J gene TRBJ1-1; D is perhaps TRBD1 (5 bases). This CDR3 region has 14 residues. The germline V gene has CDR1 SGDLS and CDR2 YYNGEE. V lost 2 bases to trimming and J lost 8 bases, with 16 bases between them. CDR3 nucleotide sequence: TGTGCCAGCAGCGTCTCTGTTGGGGGGACGGAAGCTTTCTTT. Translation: CASSVSVGGTEAFF.

In nucleotides, the CDR3 is TGTGCCAGCAGCGTCAGTTGGACAGCCAACACCGGGGAGCTGTTTTTT. This codes for CASSVSWTANTGELFF. The genes are TRBV9 and TRBJ2-2; possibly TRBD1 for D (6 bases). CDR1 and CDR2 from the germline V gene are SGDLS and YYNGEE. The CDR3 runs 16 residues. V was clipped by 2 bases and J by 2 bases, with 13 bases between them.

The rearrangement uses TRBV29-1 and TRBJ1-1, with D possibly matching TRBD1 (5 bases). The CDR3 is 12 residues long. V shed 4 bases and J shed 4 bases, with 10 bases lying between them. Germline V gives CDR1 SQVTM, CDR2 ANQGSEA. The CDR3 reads CSVGARGTEAFF. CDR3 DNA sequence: TGCAGCGTTGGGGCAAGGGGCACTGAAGCTTTCTTT.

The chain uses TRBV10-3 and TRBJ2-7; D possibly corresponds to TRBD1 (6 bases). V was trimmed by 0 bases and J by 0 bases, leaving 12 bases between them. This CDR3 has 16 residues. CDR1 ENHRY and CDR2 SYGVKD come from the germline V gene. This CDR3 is CAISESGRGLSYEQYF. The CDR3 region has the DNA TGTGCCATCAGTGAGTCCGGCAGGGGCCTCTCCTACGAGCAGTACTTC.

The CDR3 DNA reads TGTGCCAGCGACAGGGGGACCTATGGCTACACCTTC. This encodes CASDRGTYGYTF. This chain joins TRBV2 and TRBJ1-2, with 9 bases aligning to TRBD1. The V and J ends lost 8 bases and 4 bases, in that order; junction bases with no gene match: 2. Germline CDR1 and CDR2: SNHLY and FYNNEI. The CDR3 consists of 12 residues.